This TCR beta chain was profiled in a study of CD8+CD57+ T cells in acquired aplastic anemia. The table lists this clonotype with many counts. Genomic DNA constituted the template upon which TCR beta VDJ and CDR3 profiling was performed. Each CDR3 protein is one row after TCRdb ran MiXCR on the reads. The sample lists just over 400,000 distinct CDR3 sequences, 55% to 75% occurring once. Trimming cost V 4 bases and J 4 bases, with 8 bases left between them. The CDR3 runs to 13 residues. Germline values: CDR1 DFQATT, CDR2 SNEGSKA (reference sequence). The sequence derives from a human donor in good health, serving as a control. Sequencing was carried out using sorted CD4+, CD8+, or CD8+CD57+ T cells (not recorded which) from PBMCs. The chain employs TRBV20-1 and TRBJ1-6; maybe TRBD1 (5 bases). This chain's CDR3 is CSAKTEYNSPLHF. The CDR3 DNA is TGCAGTGCTAAGACAGAATATAATTCACCCCTCCACTTT.